A single sample gave rise to the 17 T cell receptor beta chains below, sequenced in a study of blood T cell repertoires in COVID-19. Assay: immunoSEQ multiplex PCR; the TCRdb copy retains only in-frame clones and omits some. The data contain 70,000 to 100,000 clones, around nine tenths of them seen just once; the ten biggest clones take up 1.2%. Sequenced input: peripheral blood. These receptors were taken from a man older than 75 with active or convalescent COVID-19.

The V and J genes are TRBV4-1 and TRBJ2-1; D remains ambiguous. CDR3 size: 16 residues. Trimming stripped 1 base from V and 0 bases from J, with 10 bases between. Looked up from germline, CDR1 is MGHRA and CDR2 is YSYEKL. Here the CDR3 DNA reads TGCGCCAGCAGCCAAGCTGGTCTAAGCTCCTACAATGAGCAGTTCTTC. It codes for CASSQAGLSSYNEQFF.

The chain joins TRBV30 to TRBJ2-7; a weak D match, TRBD2 (6 bases). The germline V gene encodes CDR1 GTSNPN and CDR2 SVGIG (reference sequence). The CDR3 runs 10 residues. The CDR3 DNA sequence: TGTGCGGCGGGGCTCTACGAGCAGTACTTC. It encodes CAAGLYEQYF.

The table lists this clone with a count of one. This chain uses TRBV18 with TRBJ1-1; weak D call: TRBD1 (6 bases). V was pared by 2 bases and J by 1 base, with 8 bases between. This CDR3 spans 14 amino acids. The V gene's germline CDR1 is KGHSH and CDR2 LQKENI. The DNA of the CDR3 is TGTGCCAGCTCACCAGGACAGCAGAACACTGAAGCTTTCTTT. Translated, it gives CASSPGQQNTEAFF.

The chain is built from TRBV2 and TRBJ1-5, with 11 bases aligning to TRBD1. The ends lost 4 bases at V and 7 bases at J; junction bases unmatched: 9. CDR1 SNHLY and CDR2 FYNNEI come from the germline V gene. The CDR3 consists of 16 residues. The CDR3 is CASSGGQGAQTQPQHF. CDR3 nucleotide sequence: TGTGCCAGCAGTGGAGGACAGGGGGCCCAAACGCAGCCCCAGCATTTT.

The chain joins TRBV5-6 to TRBJ2-7; 7 nucleotides agree with TRBD1. Germline CDR1 is SGHDT and CDR2 is YYEEEE. This CDR3 region has 13 residues. V lost 4 bases to trimming and J lost 3 bases; unmatched junction nucleotides: 4. As DNA, the CDR3 is TGTGCCAGCAGCCGCAACAGGGGCTACGAGCAGTACTTC. This translates into CASSRNRGYEQYF. The full variable domain, its missing parts supplied by reference TRBV5-6 and TRBJ2-7, is DAGVTQSPTHLIKTRGQQVTLRCSPKSGHDTVSWYQQALGQGPQFIFQYYEEEERQRGNFPDRFSGHQFPNYSSELNVNALLLGDSALYLCASSRNRGYEQYFGPGTRLTVT.

The DNA of the CDR3 is TGCAGCGTACGACTAGCGGGAACAGATACGCAGTATTTT. Translated, it gives CSVRLAGTDTQYF. The chain employs TRBV29-1 and TRBJ2-3, with 11 bases that match TRBD2. Germline V gives CDR1 SQVTM, CDR2 ANQGSEA. Losses at the gene ends were 6 bases for V and 3 bases for J; bases not matched to a gene: 2. The CDR3 is 13 residues long.

Only a few counts were recorded for this clone. A junction end diverges from the germline sequence, so it may reflect a read error. The chain links TRBV7-7 to TRBJ2-2; D ambiguous. The CDR3 contains 15 residues. Germline CDR1 reads SSHAT; CDR2 reads FNYEAQ (reference sequence). In DNA form, the CDR3 reads TGTGCTAGCAGCCCCGGTTCGGGGAACACCGGGGAGCTGTTTTTT. Encoded protein: CASSPGSGNTGELFF. The whole variable domain, remainder taken from reference TRBV7-7 and TRBJ2-2, is GAGVSQSPRYKVTKRGQDVTLRCDPISSHATLYWYQQALGQGPEFLTYFNYEAQPDKSGLPSDRFSAERPEGSISTLTIQRTEQRDSAMYRCASSPGSGNTGELFFGEGSRLTVL.

This clone was seen a single time. V is TRBV2 and J is TRBJ1-6; the D is unclear. This CDR3 is built from 14 residues. Trimming removed 7 bases at V and 8 bases at J, with 15 bases between. The germline V gene encodes CDR1 SNHLY and CDR2 FYNNEI. The chain's CDR3 is CASNSPPIDSPLHF. In nucleotides, the CDR3 is TGTGCCAGCAACTCTCCACCCATTGATTCACCCCTCCACTTT. Using reference TRBV2 and TRBJ1-6 for the parts outside the CDR3, the full variable domain is EPEVTQTPSHQVTQMGQEVILRCVPISNHLYFYWYRQILGQKVEFLVSFYNNEISEKSEIFDDQFSVERPDGSNFTLKIRSTKLEDSAMYFCASNSPPIDSPLHFGNGTRLTVT.

V is TRBV29-1 and J is TRBJ1-1, with 7 bases identical to TRBD1. Germline CDR1 SQVTM, CDR2 ANQGSEA. After removal of 6 bases from V and 4 bases from J, the junction contained 8 bases not matched to a gene. This CDR3 has 13 amino acids. The CDR3 protein is CSVVDRVRTEAFF. The CDR3 DNA reads as TGCAGCGTCGTTGACAGGGTTCGCACTGAAGCTTTCTTT.

The V call is TRBV29-1, the J call TRBJ2-3, with 7 bases lining up with TRBD2. CDR1 is SQVTM and CDR2 is ANQGSEA in the germline V gene. V lost 4 bases and J lost 4; bases outside the gene matches: 8. This CDR3 has 14 amino acids. The CDR3 bases are TGCAGCGTTGCGACAGCGGGATTATCAGATACGCAGTATTTT. Translating gives CSVATAGLSDTQYF.

The chain couples TRBV5-1 to TRBJ1-3, with 8 nucleotides matching TRBD1. This CDR3 spans 16 amino acids. Germline V gene data show CDR1 as SGHRS and CDR2 as YFSETQ. Trimming removed 4 bases from V and 4 bases from J; junction bases left unmatched: 10. The CDR3 region is CASSEQGATAGNTIYF. The CDR3 DNA reads as TGCGCCAGCAGCGAGCAGGGGGCAACGGCCGGAAACACCATATATTTT.

Written as DNA, the CDR3 is TGTGCCAGCAGTCGGCAGGGTCTGACTAGCGTGGTGGACGAGCAGTACTTC. Amino acid sequence: CASSRQGLTSVVDEQYF. The rearrangement links TRBV4-2 to TRBJ2-7; TRBD2 matches at 8 bases. The length of the CDR3 is 17 residues. Germline trimming cut 6 bases from V and 5 bases from J; bases unmatched to any gene: 18. Germline CDR1 reads LGHNA; CDR2 reads YNFKEQ.

The V gene is TRBV7-8, the J gene TRBJ1-5; TRBD1 matches at 9 bases. CDR3 size: 16 residues. Germline V gene data show CDR1 as SGHVS and CDR2 as FQNEAQ. The V segment lost 4 bases and the J segment 4 bases; nucleotides outside the gene matches: 8. The CDR3 DNA is TGTGCCAGCAGCTCCCGGGACAGGGCACGGAATCAGCCCCAGCATTTT. Translated, it gives CASSSRDRARNQPQHF.

The chain has TRBV2 and TRBJ2-7; tentatively, D is TRBD1 (6 bases). Trimming cost V 4 bases and J 2 bases, with 9 bases left between them. Germline V gene data show CDR1 as SNHLY and CDR2 as FYNNEI. There are 13 residues in the CDR3. The CDR3: CASSGGTTYEQYF. CDR3 nucleotides: TGTGCCAGCAGTGGGGGGACAACCTACGAGCAGTACTTC.

V usage is TRBV5-4 and J usage is TRBJ1-3; 9 bases match TRBD1. Germline CDR1 is SGHNT and CDR2 is YYREEE (reference sequence). The CDR3 loop spans 15 amino acids. V lost 1 base, J lost 4 bases, and 3 bases stayed unmatched. CDR3 in DNA: TGTGCCAGCAGCTTGAGTGGGACAGGGGGAAACACCATATATTTT. This sequence encodes CASSLSGTGGNTIYF.

This clone was picked up one time. The CDR3 DNA follows: TGTGCCAGTAAGGCCAGGAAGAGAGACTACGAGCAGTACTTC. It is translated as CASKARKRDYEQYF. The chain uses TRBV19 and TRBJ2-7; D is ambiguous. Germline CDR1 LNHDA, CDR2 SQIVND (reference sequence). This CDR3 contains 14 residues. V gave up 7 bases and J gave up 3 bases, with 16 bases separating them. The entire variable domain, with the rest obtained from reference TRBV19 and TRBJ2-7, is as follows: DGGITQSPKYLFRKEGQNVTLSCEQNLNHDAMYWYRQDPGQGLRLIYYSQIVNDFQKGDIAEGYSVSREKKESFPLTVTSAQKNPTAFYLCASKARKRDYEQYFGPGTRLTVT.

On this clone: Additional DNA sequences in this sample encode the identical CDR3. The V gene is TRBV3-1 (or the pseudogene TRBV3-2), the J gene TRBJ1-5; D gene uncertain. The CDR3 consists of 14 residues. Germline lookup yields CDR1 LGHDT and CDR2 YNNKEL (reference sequence). Trimming stripped 1 base from V and 4 bases from J, with 8 bases between. The DNA of the CDR3 is TGTGCCAGCAGCCAAGGGGGAGGGAATCAGCCCCAGCATTTT. This codes for CASSQGGGNQPQHF.